The 5 T cell receptor beta chains listed next were all sequenced from one sample in a study of response to subunit inactivated influenza vaccine. TCRdb ran MiXCR on the RT-PCR reads and lists one entry per CDR3 protein. The data contain roughly 700,000 distinct CDR3 sequences, about 15% of them singletons. The material was PBMCs from blood, obtained roughly 15 days before vaccination. The receptors were gathered from a man aged 50-59 years who received an inactivated influenza vaccine.

The chain is built from TRBV2 and TRBJ2-1; 9 positions agree with TRBD1. The CDR3 totals 13 residues. The ends lost 9 bases at V and 7 bases at J; junction bases unmatched: 7. The V gene's germline CDR1 is SNHLY and CDR2 FYNNEI. Here the CDR3 reads CASRDRVGNEQFF. Here the CDR3 DNA reads TGTGCCAGTCGGGACAGGGTGGGAAATGAGCAGTTCTTC. The full variable domain, with the rest looked up from reference TRBV2 and TRBJ2-1, is EPEVTQTPSHQVTQMGQEVILRCVPISNHLYFYWYRQILGQKVEFLVSFYNNEISEKSEIFDDQFSVERPDGSNFTLKIRSTKLEDSAMYFCASRDRVGNEQFFGPGTRLTVL.

A few counts support this clonotype. The chain recombines TRBV4-2 with TRBJ2-2; no reliable D call. V dropped 0 bases and J dropped 4 bases, with 12 bases sitting between them. CDR3 size: 16 residues. Germline loops: CDR1 LGHNA, CDR2 YNFKEQ. In DNA form, the CDR3 reads TGTGCCAGCAGCCAAGATTTGGGCAGCCTCACCGGGGAGCTGTTTTTT. Translation: CASSQDLGSLTGELFF.

This clonotype was found a few times. The chain uses TRBV24-1 and TRBJ2-3, with D perhaps TRBD1 (6 bases). Per germline, CDR1 KGHDR and CDR2 SFDVKD. The CDR3 has 15 residues. The V end was cut by 4 bases, the J end by 1 base, with 11 bases between. In DNA form, the CDR3 reads TGTGCCACCAGTGAAGCCAGGGGCCGCACAGATACGCAGTATTTT. Encoded protein: CATSEARGRTDTQYF.

The gene calls are TRBV19 and TRBJ2-7; D perhaps matches TRBD1 (5 bases). This CDR3 has 13 amino acids. Germline V gives CDR1 LNHDA, CDR2 SQIVND (reference sequence). V lost 3 bases, J lost 3 bases, and 9 bases lay in between. The chain's CDR3 is CASSIGHYYEQYF. CDR3 sequence (DNA): TGTGCCAGTAGTATCGGACACTACTACGAGCAGTACTTC. Looking up the rest from reference TRBV19 and TRBJ2-7 gives the full variable domain: DGGITQSPKYLFRKEGQNVTLSCEQNLNHDAMYWYRQDPGQGLRLIYYSQIVNDFQKGDIAEGYSVSREKKESFPLTVTSAQKNPTAFYLCASSIGHYYEQYFGPGTRLTVT.

This sequence joins TRBV7-2 and TRBJ2-5; perhaps TRBD2 as D (5 bases). V dropped 1 base and J dropped 7 bases, with 7 bases sitting between them. Germline CDR1 SGHTA, CDR2 FQGNSA. The CDR3 has 12 residues. CDR3 DNA: TGTGCCAGCAGCTTAGGGACTGGGACCCAGTACTTC. Translation gives CASSLGTGTQYF. The full variable domain, its missing parts supplied by reference TRBV7-2 and TRBJ2-5, is GAGVSQSPSNKVTEKGKDVELRCDPISGHTALYWYRQSLGQGLEFLIYFQGNSAPDKSGLPSDRFSAERTGGSVSTLTIQRTQQEDSAVYLCASSLGTGTQYFGPGTRLLVL.